The 21 T cell receptor beta chains reported below all come from one sample, sequenced in a study of T cell repertoires in cytomegalovirus infection. TCRdb processed the reads anew with MiXCR; each CDR3 protein has one entry. The repertoire consists of about 920,000 distinct CDR3 sequences, with about a third occurring once and the leading ten covering about an eighth. No antigens are known for them. The sample in question was cultured CD8+ T cells from PBMCs, obtained from culture after CMV antigen stimulation. The receptors stem from a human donor in good health (CMV status not recorded). Some clones in this sample may be carry-over from other donors' samples.

The V and J genes are TRBV15 and TRBJ2-7; 10 nucleotides align to TRBD1. CDR3 length equals 14 residues. V gave up 9 bases and J gave up 3 bases; unmatched junction bases: 8. CDR1 is LNHNV, CDR2 YYDKDF, per germline (reference sequence). The CDR3 region has the DNA TGTGCCACGACCCGGGACAGGGGTTTCTACGAGCAGTACTTC. Translation: CATTRDRGFYEQYF.

This chain connects TRBV6-1 to TRBJ1-5; D is uncertain. Trimming cost V 2 bases and J 0 bases, with 11 bases left between them. The CDR3 sequence is 16 residues long. In germline, CDR1 is MNHNS, CDR2 SASEGT. CDR3: CASSEYTAYSNQPQHF. The CDR3 region has the DNA TGTGCCAGCAGTGAATACACCGCGTATAGCAATCAGCCCCAGCATTTT.

This CDR3 reads CASSRPGTGTGANVLTF. CDR3 DNA: TGTGCCAGCAGCCGTCCCGGGACAGGGACCGGGGCCAACGTCCTGACTTTC. The gene calls are TRBV27 and TRBJ2-6; 9 bases map to TRBD1. J was trimmed by 4 bases and V by 6 bases; bases with no gene match: 10. Germline V gene lookup returns CDR1 MNHEY and CDR2 SMNVEV (reference sequence). The CDR3 is 17 residues long.

The genes are TRBV10-3 and TRBJ2-5; D may be TRBD2 (5 bases). The V gene lost 6 bases and the J gene lost 4 bases, with 12 bases spanning the gap. Germline V gene data show CDR1 as ENHRY and CDR2 as SYGVKD. CDR3 size: 13 residues. This CDR3 reads CAIRDLEGETQYF. The DNA of the CDR3 is TGTGCCATCAGAGACCTAGAGGGAGAGACCCAGTACTTC.

This clonotype was found a few times. V usage is TRBV4-3 and J usage is TRBJ1-4; TRBD1 aligns across 8 bases. Germline V gene lookup returns CDR1 LGHNA and CDR2 YSLEER. After removal of 4 bases from V and 7 bases from J, the junction contained 8 bases not matched to a gene. This CDR3 is 15 amino acids long. This chain's CDR3 is CASSLTRGRGEKLFF. CDR3 sequence (DNA): TGCGCCAGCAGCCTCACCAGGGGGCGCGGTGAAAAACTGTTTTTT.

In its sample, this clonotype was seen a few times. The J gene is TRBJ2-2, the V gene TRBV7-9; 7 nucleotides line up with TRBD1. The CDR3 sequence is 14 residues long. Germline V lookup: CDR1 SEHNR, CDR2 FQNEAQ (reference sequence). After removal of 5 bases from V and 5 bases from J, the junction contained 5 bases not matched to a gene. CDR3 sequence (DNA): TGTGCCAGCAGCCAGACAGGGCCGACCGGGGAGCTGTTTTTT. It translates to CASSQTGPTGELFF.

This clonotype turned up a few times. The genes are TRBV7-9 and TRBJ2-7; TRBD1 might be the D (6 bases). The germline V gene encodes CDR1 SEHNR and CDR2 FQNEAQ (reference sequence). CDR3 length: 14 residues. The V gene lost 4 bases and the J gene lost 1 base, with 11 bases spanning the gap. CDR3 coding DNA: TGTGCCAGCAGCTCGGGACACTCATCCTACGAGCAGTACGTC. Its protein product is CASSSGHSSYEQYV.

This clonotype was observed a handful of times. The chain recombines TRBV24-1 with TRBJ2-1; 9 positions agree with TRBD2. V was pared by 3 bases and J by 7 bases, with 12 bases of the junction left unmatched. The CDR3 is 17 amino acids. CDR1 is KGHDR, CDR2 SFDVKD, per germline. This CDR3 is CATSDRERGASGNEQFF. The CDR3 region has the DNA TGTGCCACCAGTGATAGGGAGCGGGGGGCCAGTGGGAATGAGCAGTTCTTC.

This clonotype was seen only a few times. At one of its ends the junction is not consistent with the germline gene, which may arise from a read error. The V call is TRBV7-6, the J call TRBJ1-3; the D is unclear. This CDR3 spans 15 amino acids. Germline CDR1 SGHVS, CDR2 FNYEAQ. This CDR3 is CASSTSANSGNTIYF. CDR3 sequence (DNA): TGTGCTAGCAGCACCAGCGCCAACTCTGGAAACACCATATATTTT.

This clonotype was seen ten or more times. V gene TRBV19 combines with J gene TRBJ1-6; D perhaps matches TRBD1 (5 bases). Germline loops: CDR1 LNHDA, CDR2 SQIVND (reference sequence). Trimming left V 1 base short and J 11 bases short, with 6 bases between. The CDR3 spans 12 residues. The CDR3 DNA reads TGTGCCAGTAGTATAGCAGGGACACCCCTCCACTTT. Protein: CASSIAGTPLHF. Full variable domain (outside the CDR3, taken from reference TRBV19 and TRBJ1-6): DGGITQSPKYLFRKEGQNVTLSCEQNLNHDAMYWYRQDPGQGLRLIYYSQIVNDFQKGDIAEGYSVSREKKESFPLTVTSAQKNPTAFYLCASSIAGTPLHFGNGTRLTVT.

The rearrangement links TRBV5-6 to TRBJ2-1; D perhaps matches TRBD1 (5 bases). With 4 bases removed from V and 7 bases from J, the gap between germline ends came to 21 bases. This CDR3 comprises 16 residues. Germline V CDR1 and CDR2: SGHDT, YYEEEE. The chain's CDR3 is CASSLYYQTDKNEQFF. CDR3 bases: TGTGCCAGCAGCCTTTACTACCAGACAGATAAGAATGAGCAGTTCTTC.

This clonotype has just a few counts. J is TRBJ1-5 and V is TRBV9, with 9 bases fitting TRBD1. Germline assignment: CDR1 SGDLS and CDR2 YYNGEE. CDR3 size: 14 residues. Unmatched junction bases numbered 5, after V lost 3 bases and J lost 7 bases. The chain's CDR3 is CASSAGTGSQPQHF. CDR3 coding DNA: TGTGCCAGCAGCGCCGGGACAGGGTCCCAGCCCCAGCATTTT.

This clonotype was picked up many times. The chain uses TRBV7-6 and TRBJ1-4, with a weak D call TRBD1 (6 bases). This CDR3 contains 14 residues. V lost 5 bases and J lost 0, with 7 bases in between. Germline assignment: CDR1 SGHVS and CDR2 FNYEAQ. The CDR3 loop reads CASSNRATNEKLFF. The CDR3, as DNA: TGTGCCAGCAGCAACAGGGCAACTAATGAAAAACTGTTTTTT.

This clonotype was observed a handful of times. The chain recombines TRBV4-1 with TRBJ1-2, with TRBD1 matching over 8 bases. The germline gives CDR1 MGHRA, CDR2 YSYEKL. J was trimmed by 7 bases and V by 5 bases; bases with no gene match: 15. The CDR3 covers 16 residues. CDR3 loop: CASSGFNQGAGSGYTF. For the CDR3, the DNA is TGCGCCAGCAGCGGCTTCAACCAGGGGGCGGGCAGTGGCTACACCTTC.

The CDR3 nucleotides are TGTGCCAGCTCCCGCAGGACAGAGAACACTGAAGCTTTCTTT. Protein product: CASSRRTENTEAFF. This chain uses TRBV6-8 with TRBJ1-1; D is perhaps TRBD1 (6 bases). Germline V gene data show CDR1 as MNHGY and CDR2 as SAAAGT. There are 14 residues in the CDR3. V dropped 8 bases and J dropped 1 base, with 14 bases sitting between them.

About this clonotype: It may be a read error: a sequence one base away is much more abundant. V and J are TRBV11-3 and TRBJ2-3; 9 bases map to TRBD1. This CDR3 comprises 15 residues. The germline V gene encodes CDR1 SGHNT and CDR2 YENEEA. The V gene end was trimmed by 6 bases and the J gene end by 2 bases; junction bases not matched to a gene: 6. The CDR3, as DNA: TGTGCCAGCAGATCCCGGGACAGGGACACAGATACGCAGTATTTT. Translated: CASRSRDRDTDTQYF. The full variable domain, in which reference TRBV11-3 and TRBJ2-3 provide the parts outside the CDR3, is EAGVVQSPRYKIIEKKQPVAFWCNPISGHNTLYWYLQNLGQGPELLIRYENEEAVDDSQLPKDRFSAERLKGVDSTLKIQPAELGDSAVYLCASRSRDRDTDTQYFGPGTRLTVL.

In the case of this clonotype: One junction end does not reproduce the germline sequence, and a read error may be involved. CDR3 loop: CASSDGLAALNF. CDR3 bases: TGTGCCAGCAGTGACGGCCTAGCGGCGTTGAATTTT. V gene TRBV6-4 combines with J gene TRBJ2-3; 7 bases agree with TRBD2. Germline CDR1 and CDR2: MRHNA and SNTAGT. CDR3 size: 12 residues.

The V and J genes are TRBV6-6 and TRBJ2-3; weak D call: TRBD2 (6 bases). The CDR3 loop spans 12 amino acids. Germline lookup yields CDR1 MNHNY and CDR2 SVGAGI (reference sequence). The ends were cut back, 8 bases at V and 3 bases at J, with 9 bases in the middle. The CDR3 protein is CASWAGTDTQYF. The CDR3 bases are TGTGCCAGCTGGGCGGGAACAGATACGCAGTATTTT.

The V gene is TRBV7-6, the J gene TRBJ2-6; either TRBD1 or TRBD2 may supply D (5 bases each). Germline CDR1 and CDR2: SGHVS and FNYEAQ. The CDR3 has 13 amino acids. Trimming stripped 6 bases from V and 4 bases from J, with 7 bases between. CDR3 nucleotide sequence: TGTGCCAGCAGGGGGGACGGGGCCAACGTCCTGACTTTC. Translated: CASRGDGANVLTF.

J is TRBJ2-2 and V is TRBV6-1; the D is unclear. The CDR3 loop spans 12 amino acids. Germline V gene data show CDR1 as MNHNS and CDR2 as SASEGT. Trimming left V 8 bases short and J 2 bases short, with 6 bases between. The CDR3 sequence: CASAVNTGELFF. The CDR3 bases are TGTGCCAGCGCAGTTAACACCGGGGAGCTGTTTTTT.

The J gene is TRBJ2-3, the V gene TRBV28; D perhaps matches TRBD1 (6 bases). The CDR3 sequence is 15 residues long. Trimming left V 6 bases short and J 2 bases short, with 15 bases between. Germline lookup yields CDR1 MDHEN and CDR2 SYDVKM. CDR3 sequence: CASSPGAGVTDTQYF. DNA for the CDR3: TGTGCCAGCAGCCCAGGCGCAGGGGTCACAGATACGCAGTATTTT.